This TCR beta chain was identified during a study of regulatory T cells in long-lasting Graves disease. On the study more broadly: Graves' patients diagnosed newly had used antithyroid drugs under 3 months.

This clonotype showed up just a few times. Sequencing libraries for TCR beta were prepared with iRepertoire HTBI primers and Arm-PCR of CDR3 regions. MiXCR, run by TCRdb on the multiplex PCR reads, gives a single entry per CDR3 protein. The data hold about 620,000 distinct CDR3 sequences, with approximately 15% observed a single time. Time point in this sample: newly diagnosed GD, antithyroid drugs for less than 3 months. Extracted RNA from PBMCs served as the source of the TCR library. These same data were also listed under a study on T cells in Graves' hyperthyroidism and ophthalmopathy. This second study notes: Blood held most thyroid clonotypes expanded above 0.001 frequency.

The receptor was derived from a woman in her thirties with Graves disease. The sequenced sample was peripheral blood mononuclear cells (PBMCs), obtained at new diagnosis, from a patient treated with antithyroid drugs.

The CDR3 sequence: CSARGGQGTEAFF. In nucleotides, the CDR3 is TGCAGTGCTAGAGGAGGCCAGGGCACTGAAGCTTTCTTT. This rearrangement joins TRBV20-1 to TRBJ1-1, with TRBD1 as a possible D gene (5 bases). The CDR3 loop spans 13 amino acids. Trimming cost V 1 base and J 4 bases, with 10 bases left between them. The germline CDR1 and CDR2 sequences are DFQATT and SNEGSKA (reference sequence).